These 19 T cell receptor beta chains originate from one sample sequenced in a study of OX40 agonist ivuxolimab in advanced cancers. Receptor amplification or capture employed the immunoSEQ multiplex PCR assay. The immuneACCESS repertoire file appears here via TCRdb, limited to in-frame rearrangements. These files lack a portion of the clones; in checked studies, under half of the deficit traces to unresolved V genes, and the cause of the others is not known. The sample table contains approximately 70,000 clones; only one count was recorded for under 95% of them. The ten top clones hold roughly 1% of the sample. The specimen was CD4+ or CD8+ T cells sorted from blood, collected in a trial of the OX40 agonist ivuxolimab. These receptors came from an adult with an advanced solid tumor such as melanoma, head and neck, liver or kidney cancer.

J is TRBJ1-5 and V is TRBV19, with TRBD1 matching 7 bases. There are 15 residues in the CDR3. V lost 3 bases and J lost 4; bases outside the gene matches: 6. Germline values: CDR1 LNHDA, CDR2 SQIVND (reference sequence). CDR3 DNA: TGTGCCAGTAGTATTGACAGGGCGTCGAATCAGCCCCAGCATTTT. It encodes CASSIDRASNQPQHF.

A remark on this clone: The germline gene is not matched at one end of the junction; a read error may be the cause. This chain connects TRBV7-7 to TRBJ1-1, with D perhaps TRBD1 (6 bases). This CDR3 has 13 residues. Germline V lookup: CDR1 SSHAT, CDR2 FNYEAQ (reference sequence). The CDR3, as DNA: TGTGCTAGCAGCTTGGACAGGAACACTGAAGCTTTCTTT. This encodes CASSLDRNTEAFF.

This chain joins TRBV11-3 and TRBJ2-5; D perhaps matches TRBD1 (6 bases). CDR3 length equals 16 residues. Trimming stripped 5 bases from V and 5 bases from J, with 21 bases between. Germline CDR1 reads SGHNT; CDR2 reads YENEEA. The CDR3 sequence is CASSKQGLGGYETQYF. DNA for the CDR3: TGTGCCAGCAGCAAACAGGGTCTCGGTGGATATGAGACCCAGTACTTC.

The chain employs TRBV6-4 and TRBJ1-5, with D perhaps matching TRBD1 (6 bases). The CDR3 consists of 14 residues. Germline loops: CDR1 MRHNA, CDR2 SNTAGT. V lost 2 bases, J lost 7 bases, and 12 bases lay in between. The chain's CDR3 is CASSDQGGIQPQHF. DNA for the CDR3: TGTGCCAGCAGTGACCAAGGGGGGATCCAGCCCCAGCATTTT.

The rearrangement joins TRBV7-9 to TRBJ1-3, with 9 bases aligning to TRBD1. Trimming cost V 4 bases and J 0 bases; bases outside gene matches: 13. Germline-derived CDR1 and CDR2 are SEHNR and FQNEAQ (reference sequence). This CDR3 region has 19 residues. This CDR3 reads CASSSSGQGGIFSGNTIYF. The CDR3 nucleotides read TGTGCCAGCAGCTCCTCGGGACAGGGAGGGATTTTCTCTGGAAACACCATATATTTT.

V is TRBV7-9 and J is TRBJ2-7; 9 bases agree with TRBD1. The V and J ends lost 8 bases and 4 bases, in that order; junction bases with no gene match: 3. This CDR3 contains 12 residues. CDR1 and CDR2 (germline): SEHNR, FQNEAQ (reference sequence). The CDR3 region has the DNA TGTGCCAGCGGGACAGGGCTGTACGAGCAGTACTTC. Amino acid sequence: CASGTGLYEQYF.

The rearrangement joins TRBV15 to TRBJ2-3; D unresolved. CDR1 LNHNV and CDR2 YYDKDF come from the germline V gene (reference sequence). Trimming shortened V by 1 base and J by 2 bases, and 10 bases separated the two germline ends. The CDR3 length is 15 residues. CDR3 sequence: CATSRAWHDTDTQYF. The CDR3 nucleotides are TGTGCCACCAGCAGAGCCTGGCACGACACAGATACGCAGTATTTT.

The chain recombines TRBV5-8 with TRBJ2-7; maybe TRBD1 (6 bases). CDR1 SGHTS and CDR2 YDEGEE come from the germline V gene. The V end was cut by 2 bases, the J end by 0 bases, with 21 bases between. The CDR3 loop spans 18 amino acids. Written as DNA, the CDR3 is TGTGCCAGCAGCTTTAGCCGGAACAGGGCCGAGAGCTCCTACGAGCAGTACTTC. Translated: CASSFSRNRAESSYEQYF.

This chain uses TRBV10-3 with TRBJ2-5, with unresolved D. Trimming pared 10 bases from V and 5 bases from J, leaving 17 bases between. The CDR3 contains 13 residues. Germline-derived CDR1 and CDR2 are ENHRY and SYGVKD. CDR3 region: CATEEGSEETQYF. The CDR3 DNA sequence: TGTGCCACCGAGGAAGGTTCGGAGGAGACCCAGTACTTC.

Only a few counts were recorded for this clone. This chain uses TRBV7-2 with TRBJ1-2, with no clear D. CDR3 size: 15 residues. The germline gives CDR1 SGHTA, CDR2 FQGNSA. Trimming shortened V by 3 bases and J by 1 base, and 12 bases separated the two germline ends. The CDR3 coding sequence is TGTGCCAGCAGCTTGACCGTGGCAGATAACTATGGCTACACCTTC. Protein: CASSLTVADNYGYTF.

The DNA of the CDR3 is TGCGCCAGCAGCGAAGAAATCAACGCATCCCTACTGTTTTTT. Translation: CASSEEINASLLFF. J is TRBJ1-4 and V is TRBV5-1; D uncertain. V lost 4 bases, J lost 13 bases, and 20 bases lay in between. Germline CDR1 SGHRS, CDR2 YFSETQ. The CDR3 sequence is 14 residues long.

This chain's CDR3 is CASSAEANTGELFF. Here the CDR3 DNA reads TGTGCCAGCAGCGCAGAGGCAAACACCGGGGAGCTGTTTTTT. The rearrangement joins TRBV9 to TRBJ2-2; D not certain. The V end was cut by 3 bases, the J end by 2 bases, with 8 bases between. Germline loops: CDR1 SGDLS, CDR2 YYNGEE. This CDR3 has 14 amino acids.

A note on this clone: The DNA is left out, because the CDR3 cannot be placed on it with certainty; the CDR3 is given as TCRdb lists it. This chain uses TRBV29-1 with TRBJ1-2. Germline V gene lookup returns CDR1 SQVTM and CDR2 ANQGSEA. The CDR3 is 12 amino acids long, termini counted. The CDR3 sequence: CSGSTGDYGCTF.

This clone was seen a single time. The CDR3 DNA follows: TGTGCCAGCTCACCTATTATGAGGACTAGCGGAAGCACCGGGGAGCTGTTTTTT. Translating gives CASSPIMRTSGSTGELFF. This chain links TRBV18 with TRBJ2-2, with 10 nucleotides matching TRBD2. Germline values: CDR1 KGHSH, CDR2 LQKENI. The CDR3 has 18 residues. Unmatched junction bases numbered 11, after V lost 3 bases and J lost 4 bases. The variable domain in full, completed from reference TRBV18 and TRBJ2-2, reads NAGVMQNPRHLVRRRGQEARLRCSPMKGHSHVYWYRQLPEEGLKFMVYLQKENIIDESGMPKERFSAEFPKEGPSILRIQQVVRGDSAAYFCASSPIMRTSGSTGELFFGEGSRLTVL.

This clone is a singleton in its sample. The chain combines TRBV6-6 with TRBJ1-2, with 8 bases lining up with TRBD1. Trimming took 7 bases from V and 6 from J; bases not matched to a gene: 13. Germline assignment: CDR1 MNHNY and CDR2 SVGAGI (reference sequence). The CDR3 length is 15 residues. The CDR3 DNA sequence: TGTGCCAGCAACACGCACTTAGGACAGGGCAATGGCTACACCTTC. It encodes CASNTHLGQGNGYTF.

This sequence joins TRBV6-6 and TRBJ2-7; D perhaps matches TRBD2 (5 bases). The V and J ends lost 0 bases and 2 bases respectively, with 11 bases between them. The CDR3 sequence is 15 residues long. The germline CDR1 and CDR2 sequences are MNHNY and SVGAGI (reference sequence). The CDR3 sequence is CASSYSRTLTYEQYF. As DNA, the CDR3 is TGTGCCAGCAGTTACTCGAGGACTCTAACCTACGAGCAGTACTTC.

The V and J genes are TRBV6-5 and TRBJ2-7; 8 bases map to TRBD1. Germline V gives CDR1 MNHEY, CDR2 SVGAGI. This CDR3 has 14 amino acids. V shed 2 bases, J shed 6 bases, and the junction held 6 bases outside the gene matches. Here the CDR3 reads CASSYGQGAGEQYF. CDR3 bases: TGTGCCAGCAGTTACGGGCAGGGGGCGGGCGAGCAGTACTTC.

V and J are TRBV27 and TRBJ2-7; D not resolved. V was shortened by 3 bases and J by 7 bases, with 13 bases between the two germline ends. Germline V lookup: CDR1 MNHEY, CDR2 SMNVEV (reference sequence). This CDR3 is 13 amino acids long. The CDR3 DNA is TGTGCCAGCAGTTTCGTCGGCAAGGGAGAGCAGTACTTC. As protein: CASSFVGKGEQYF.

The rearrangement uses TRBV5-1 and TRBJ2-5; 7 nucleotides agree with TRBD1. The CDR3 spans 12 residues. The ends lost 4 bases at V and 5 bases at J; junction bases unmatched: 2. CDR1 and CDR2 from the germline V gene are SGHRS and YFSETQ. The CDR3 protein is CASSARGETQYF. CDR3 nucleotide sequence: TGCGCCAGCAGCGCCAGGGGGGAGACCCAGTACTTC. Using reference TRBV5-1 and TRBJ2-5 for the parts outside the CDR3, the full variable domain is KAGVTQTPRYLIKTRGQQVTLSCSPISGHRSVSWYQQTPGQGLQFLFEYFSETQRNKGNFPGRFSGRQFSNSRSEMNVSTLELGDSALYLCASSARGETQYFGPGTRLLVL.